This T cell receptor (beta chain) came from a study of CXCR3-negative and CXCR3-positive naive CD8 T cells. Points from the study as a whole: Memory CD8+ cells showed much lower diversity, while both naive subsets displayed comparably high diversity.

Germline CDR1 SGHTA, CDR2 FQGTGA. CDR3 length: 13 residues. The libraries of TRB cDNA were prepared using 5' RACE with UMI labels. TCRdb reprocessed the 5' RACE reads and reports one entry per CDR3 protein, with no DNA. The table lists tens of thousands of distinct CDR3 sequences. Researchers reported sorting every CD8+ T cell subset in triplicate, 300,000 cells per sort. In the case of this clonotype: Its specificity is unknown.

Material for sequencing was memory CD8+ T cells from blood. The source is a human donor in good health. Some clones in this sample may be carry-over from other donors' samples. The chain carries TRBV7-3 and TRBJ2-1; TCRdb's D gene call, TRBD2, goes unchecked for lack of DNA. Here the CDR3 reads CASSSGGYNEQFF.